This T cell receptor (beta chain) is drawn from a study of shared clonotypes between healthy human individuals. The wider study: Used for every donor were three CD4 naive, three CD4 memory, two CD8 naive and one CD8 memory plate. General study results and limits: Generation probability values for non-shared clonotypes were lower than those for clonotypes shared by all four donors.

Germline CDR1 and CDR2: SGDLS and YYNGEE. Between the trimmed V and J ends, which lost 4 bases and 4 bases, there was a span of 15 bases. The length of the CDR3 is 15 residues. Worth noting for this clone: Its antigen is as yet unknown.

Sequencing was performed with immunoSEQ multiplex PCR; in TCRdb, only in-frame clones are kept and a portion is missing. Here the sample spans a few hundred thousand clones, 97% being singletons. The TCR originated in a woman younger than 45 in good health. Sequencing was carried out using naive CD4+ T cells sorted from blood. Subset noted: CD45RA+ positively selected. This chain uses TRBV9 with TRBJ2-1; no clear D. CDR3 in amino acids: CASSPDPYGYNEQFF. The CDR3 DNA follows: TGTGCCAGCAGCCCGGACCCCTATGGATACAATGAGCAGTTCTTC. Full variable domain (rest looked up from reference TRBV9 and TRBJ2-1): DSGVTQTPKHLITATGQRVTLRCSPRSGDLSVYWYQQSLDQGLQFLIQYYNGEERAKGNILERFSAQQFPDLHSELNLSSLELGDSALYFCASSPDPYGYNEQFFGPGTRLTVL.